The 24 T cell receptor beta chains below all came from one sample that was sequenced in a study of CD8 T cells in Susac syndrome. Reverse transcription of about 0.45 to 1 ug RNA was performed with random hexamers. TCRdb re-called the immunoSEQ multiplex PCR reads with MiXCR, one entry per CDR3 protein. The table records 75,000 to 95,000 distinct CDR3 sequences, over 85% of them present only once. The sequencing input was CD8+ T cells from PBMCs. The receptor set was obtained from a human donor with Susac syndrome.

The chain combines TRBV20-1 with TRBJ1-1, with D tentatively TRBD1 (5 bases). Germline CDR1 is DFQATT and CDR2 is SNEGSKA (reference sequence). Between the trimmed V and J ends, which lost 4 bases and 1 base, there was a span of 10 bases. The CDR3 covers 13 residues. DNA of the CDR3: TGCAGTGCTAAAAGGGGTGCGAACACTGAAGCTTTCTTT. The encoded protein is CSAKRGANTEAFF.

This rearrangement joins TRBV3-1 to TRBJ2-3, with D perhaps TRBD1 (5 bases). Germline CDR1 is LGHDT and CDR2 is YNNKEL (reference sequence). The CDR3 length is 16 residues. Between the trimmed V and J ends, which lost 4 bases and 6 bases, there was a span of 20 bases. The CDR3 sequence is CASSPTQALLRDTQYF. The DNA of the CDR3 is TGTGCCAGCAGCCCTACACAGGCCCTCTTGAGGGATACGCAGTATTTT.

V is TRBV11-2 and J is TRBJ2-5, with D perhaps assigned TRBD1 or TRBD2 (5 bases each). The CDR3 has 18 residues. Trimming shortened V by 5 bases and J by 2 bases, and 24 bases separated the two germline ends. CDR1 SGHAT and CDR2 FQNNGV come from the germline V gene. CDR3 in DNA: TGTGCCAGCAGCCATGGGGCGGGCGGACCCTTATCACAAGAGACCCAGTACTTC. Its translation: CASSHGAGGPLSQETQYF.

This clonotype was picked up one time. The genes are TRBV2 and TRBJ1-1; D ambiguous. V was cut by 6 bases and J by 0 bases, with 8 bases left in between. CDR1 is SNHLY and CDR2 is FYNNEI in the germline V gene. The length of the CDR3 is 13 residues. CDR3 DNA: TGTGCCAGCAGAAACAAATTGAACACTGAAGCTTTCTTT. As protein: CASRNKLNTEAFF.

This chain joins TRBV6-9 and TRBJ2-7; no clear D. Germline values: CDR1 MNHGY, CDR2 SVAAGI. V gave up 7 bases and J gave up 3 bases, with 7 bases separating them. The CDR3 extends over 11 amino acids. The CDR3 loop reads CASTGYYEQYF. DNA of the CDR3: TGTGCCAGCACCGGCTACTACGAGCAGTACTTC.

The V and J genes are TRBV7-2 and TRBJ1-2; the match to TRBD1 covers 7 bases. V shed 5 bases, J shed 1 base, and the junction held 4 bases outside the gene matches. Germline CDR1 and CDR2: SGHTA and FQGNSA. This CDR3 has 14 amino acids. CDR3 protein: CASSTGTVNYGYTF. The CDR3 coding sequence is TGTGCCAGCAGCACCGGGACAGTTAACTATGGCTACACCTTC.

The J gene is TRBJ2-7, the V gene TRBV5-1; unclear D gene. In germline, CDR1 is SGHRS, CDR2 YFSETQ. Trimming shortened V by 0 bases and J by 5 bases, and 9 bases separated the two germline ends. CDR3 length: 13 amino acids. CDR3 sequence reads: CASSLAHANEQYF. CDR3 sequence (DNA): TGCGCCAGCAGCTTGGCCCATGCCAACGAGCAGTACTTC.

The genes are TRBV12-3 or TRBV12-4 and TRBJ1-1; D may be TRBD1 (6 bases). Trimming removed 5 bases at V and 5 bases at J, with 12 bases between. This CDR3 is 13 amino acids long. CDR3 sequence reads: CASSPGHRTEAFF. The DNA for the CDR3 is TGTGCCAGCAGTCCGGGACATAGGACTGAAGCTTTCTTT.

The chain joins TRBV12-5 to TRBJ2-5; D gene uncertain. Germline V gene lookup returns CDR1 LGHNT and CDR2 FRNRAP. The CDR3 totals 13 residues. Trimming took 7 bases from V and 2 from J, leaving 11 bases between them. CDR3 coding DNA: TGTGCTAGTGCCTTCGGCGTTCAAGAGACCCAGTACTTC. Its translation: CASAFGVQETQYF.

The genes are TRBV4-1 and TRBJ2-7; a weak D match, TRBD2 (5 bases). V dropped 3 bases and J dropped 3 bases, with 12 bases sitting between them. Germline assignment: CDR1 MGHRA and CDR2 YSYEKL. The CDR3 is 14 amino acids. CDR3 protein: CASSQVTRDYEQYF. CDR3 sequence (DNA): TGCGCCAGCAGCCAGGTAACACGGGACTACGAGCAGTACTTC.

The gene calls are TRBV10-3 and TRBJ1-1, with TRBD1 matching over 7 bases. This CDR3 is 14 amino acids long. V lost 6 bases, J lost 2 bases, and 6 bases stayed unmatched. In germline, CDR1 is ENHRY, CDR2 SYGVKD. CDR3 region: CAIRNRGSNTEAFF. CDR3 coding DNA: TGTGCCATCAGAAACAGGGGCTCCAACACTGAAGCTTTCTTT.

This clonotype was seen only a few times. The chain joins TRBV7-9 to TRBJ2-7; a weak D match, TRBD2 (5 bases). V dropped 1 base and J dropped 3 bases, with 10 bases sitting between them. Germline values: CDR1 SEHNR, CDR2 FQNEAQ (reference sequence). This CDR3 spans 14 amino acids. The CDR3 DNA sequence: TGTGCCAGCAGCTTAGAGGGAACTAGCTACGAGCAGTACTTC. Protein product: CASSLEGTSYEQYF.

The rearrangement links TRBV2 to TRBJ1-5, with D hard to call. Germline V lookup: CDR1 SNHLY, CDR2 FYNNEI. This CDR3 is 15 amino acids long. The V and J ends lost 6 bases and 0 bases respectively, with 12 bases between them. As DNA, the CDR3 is TGTGCCAGCAGCCAGACCGACTATAGCAATCAGCCCCAGCATTTT. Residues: CASSQTDYSNQPQHF.

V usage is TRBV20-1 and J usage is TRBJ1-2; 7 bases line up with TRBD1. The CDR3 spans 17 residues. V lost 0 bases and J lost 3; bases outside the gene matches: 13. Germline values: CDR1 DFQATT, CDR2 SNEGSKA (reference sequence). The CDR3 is CSARDRISGTEYYGYTF. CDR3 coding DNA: TGCAGTGCTAGAGATCGAATCTCTGGGACAGAATACTATGGCTACACCTTC.

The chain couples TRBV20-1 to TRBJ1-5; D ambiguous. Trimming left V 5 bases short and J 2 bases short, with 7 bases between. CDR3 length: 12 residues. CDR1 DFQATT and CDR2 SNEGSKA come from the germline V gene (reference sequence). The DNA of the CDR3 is TGCAGTGCTGGGCGGGGCAATCAGCCCCAGCATTTT. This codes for CSAGRGNQPQHF.

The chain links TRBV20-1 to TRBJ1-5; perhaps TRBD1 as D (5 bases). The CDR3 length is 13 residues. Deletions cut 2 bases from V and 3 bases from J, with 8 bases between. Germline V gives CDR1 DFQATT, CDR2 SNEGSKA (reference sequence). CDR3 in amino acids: CSARQGNNQPQHF. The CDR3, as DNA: TGCAGTGCTAGACAGGGCAACAATCAGCCCCAGCATTTT.

The CDR3 DNA is TGTGCCAGCAGAGTCGGACAGTACAATGAGCAGTTCTTC. It translates to CASRVGQYNEQFF. The chain has TRBV12-3 or TRBV12-4 and TRBJ2-1; D may be TRBD1 (6 bases). V was clipped by 6 bases and J by 4 bases, with 10 bases between them. This CDR3 spans 13 amino acids.

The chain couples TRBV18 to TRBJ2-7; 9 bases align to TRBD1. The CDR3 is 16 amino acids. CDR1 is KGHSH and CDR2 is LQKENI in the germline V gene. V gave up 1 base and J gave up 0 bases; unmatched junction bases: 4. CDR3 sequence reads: CASSPQGQGNSYEQYF. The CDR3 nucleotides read TGTGCCAGCTCACCACAGGGACAGGGAAACTCCTACGAGCAGTACTTC.

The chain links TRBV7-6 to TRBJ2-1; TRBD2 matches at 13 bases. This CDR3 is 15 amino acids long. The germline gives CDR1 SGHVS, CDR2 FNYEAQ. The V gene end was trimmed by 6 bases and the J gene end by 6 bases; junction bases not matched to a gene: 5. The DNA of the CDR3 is TGTGCCAGCAGGGATGGACTAGCGGGAGCCAATGAGCAGTTCTTC. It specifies CASRDGLAGANEQFF.

The CDR3 DNA reads as TGTGCTAGTGGCATATGGAAGGGAAAGGGAACTCGCCTTTACAATGAGCAGTTCTTC. This translates into CASGIWKGKGTRLYNEQFF. The chain carries TRBV12-5 and TRBJ2-1; D remains ambiguous. The germline gives CDR1 LGHNT, CDR2 FRNRAP. This CDR3 has 19 residues. V lost 6 bases, J lost 4 bases, and 28 bases lay in between.

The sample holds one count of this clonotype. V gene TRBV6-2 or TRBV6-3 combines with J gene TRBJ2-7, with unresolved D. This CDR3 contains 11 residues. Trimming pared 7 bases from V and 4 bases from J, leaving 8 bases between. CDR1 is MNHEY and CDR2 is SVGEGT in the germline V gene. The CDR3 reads CASTNMYEQYF. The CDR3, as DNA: TGTGCCAGCACTAACATGTACGAGCAGTACTTC.

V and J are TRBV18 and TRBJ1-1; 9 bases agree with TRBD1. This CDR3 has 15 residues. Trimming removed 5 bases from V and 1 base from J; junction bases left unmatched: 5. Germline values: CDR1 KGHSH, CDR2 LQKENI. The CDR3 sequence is CASSGTGPRNTEAFF. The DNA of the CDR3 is TGTGCCAGCTCAGGGACAGGGCCCCGGAACACTGAAGCTTTCTTT. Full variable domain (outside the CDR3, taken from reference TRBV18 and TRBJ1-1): NAGVMQNPRHLVRRRGQEARLRCSPMKGHSHVYWYRQLPEEGLKFMVYLQKENIIDESGMPKERFSAEFPKEGPSILRIQQVVRGDSAAYFCASSGTGPRNTEAFFGQGTRLTVV.

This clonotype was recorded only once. CDR3 region: CSAGVAGAETQYF. DNA of the CDR3: TGCAGTGCTGGGGTAGCGGGAGCTGAGACCCAGTACTTC. The genes are TRBV20-1 and TRBJ2-5; TRBD2 agrees at 9 bases. The CDR3 is 13 residues long. Per the germline V gene, CDR1 is DFQATT and CDR2 is SNEGSKA (reference sequence). V shed 5 bases and J 5 bases; nucleotides not matched to a gene: 6.

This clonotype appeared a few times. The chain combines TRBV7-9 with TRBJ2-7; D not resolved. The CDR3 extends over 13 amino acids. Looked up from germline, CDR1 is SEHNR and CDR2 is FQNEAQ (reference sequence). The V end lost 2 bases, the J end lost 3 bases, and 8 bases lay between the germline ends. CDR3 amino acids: CASSLKDGYEQYF. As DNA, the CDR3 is TGTGCCAGCAGCTTAAAGGACGGCTACGAGCAGTACTTC.